The 7 T cell receptor beta chains listed next were all sequenced from one sample in a study of post-analysis software for immune sequencing data. The TCR beta cDNA libraries contained unique molecular identifiers. TCRdb independently ran MiXCR on the PCR reads; one entry per CDR3 protein. Among hundreds of thousands of distinct CDR3 sequences listed, 59% were seen once. Which antigens these TCRs recognize remains unknown. The study's findings and limits: Included in a set of roughly five TRBV segments more frequent in patients than controls were TRBV5-6, TRBV5-1 and TRBV20-1.

Input material: blood. These receptors were obtained from a girl under 10 years old with multiple sclerosis.

This sequence joins TRBV7-2 and TRBJ2-1; D is possibly TRBD1 (6 bases). The V end was cut by 5 bases, the J end by 4 bases, with 12 bases between. Germline CDR1 reads SGHTA; CDR2 reads FQGNSA. The CDR3 has 14 amino acids. For the CDR3, the DNA is TGTGCCAGCAGCCCTGCCGGGACATACAATGAGCAGTTCTTC. Amino acids: CASSPAGTYNEQFF.

Regarding this clonotype: The junction departs from the called germline gene at one end, perhaps through a read error. The rearrangement joins TRBV10-3 to TRBJ2-5; 8 positions agree with TRBD2. This CDR3 is built from 12 residues. Germline V gives CDR1 ENHRY, CDR2 SYGVKD. The CDR3 nucleotides are TGTGTCATCAGTGTCGGGGGGGGACGCCAGTACTTC. Protein product: CVISVGGGRQYF.

A few counts support this clonotype. This rearrangement joins TRBV10-1 to TRBJ2-5; D is undetermined. V lost 0 bases, J lost 1 base, and 6 bases lay in between. The CDR3 has 14 amino acids. CDR1 and CDR2 (germline): WNHNN, SYGVQD (reference sequence). The DNA for the CDR3 is TGCGCCAGCAGTGAGTCCCACCCCCAAGAGACCCAGTACTTC. Residues: CASSESHPQETQYF.

This chain connects TRBV12-3 or TRBV12-4 to TRBJ1-2, with 7 bases that match TRBD1. The CDR3 spans 15 residues. The V and J ends lost 6 bases and 4 bases, in that order; junction bases with no gene match: 11. CDR3 nucleotide sequence: TGTGCCAGCAGAATCACAGGGGTTCTGGGCTATGGCTACACCTTC. Residues: CASRITGVLGYGYTF.

V usage is TRBV6-2 or TRBV6-3 and J usage is TRBJ1-2; TRBD1 is a possible D gene (5 bases). The CDR3 runs 12 residues. Looked up from germline, CDR1 is MNHEY and CDR2 is SVGEGT. V was trimmed by 6 bases and J by 4 bases, leaving 9 bases between them. The CDR3 loop reads CASSGTFYGYTF. The CDR3, as DNA: TGTGCCAGCAGCGGGACGTTCTATGGCTACACCTTC.

V gene TRBV6-6 combines with J gene TRBJ1-1; D unclear. The V and J ends lost 0 bases and 0 bases respectively, with 8 bases between them. Germline-derived CDR1 and CDR2 are MNHNY and SVGAGI (reference sequence). This CDR3 is 15 amino acids long. The CDR3 loop reads CASSYSDGVNTEAFF. The DNA for the CDR3 is TGTGCCAGCAGTTACTCTGATGGGGTGAACACTGAAGCTTTCTTT.

V and J are TRBV5-1 and TRBJ2-1; D unresolved. The germline V gene encodes CDR1 SGHRS and CDR2 YFSETQ. This CDR3 spans 16 amino acids. Trimming left V 0 bases short and J 0 bases short, with 10 bases between. The CDR3 nucleotides are TGCGCCAGCAGCTTGGTGGGCAGGAACTCCTACAATGAGCAGTTCTTC. Its protein product is CASSLVGRNSYNEQFF.